The 29 T cell receptor beta chains listed next were all sequenced from one sample in a study of cytomegalovirus exposure and HLA in healthy donors. PCR involved 60 Vbeta and 13 Jbeta primers. Here immunoSEQ multiplex PCR was the method, and the copy in TCRdb shows in-frame clones only, minus some. The data hold under 150,000 clones, with just under 80% observed a single time. The sample comprised PBMCs. These receptors were obtained from a man younger than 40 in good health and CMV-seronegative.

This rearrangement joins TRBV5-4 to TRBJ2-1; 9 nucleotides agree with TRBD1. Germline CDR1 and CDR2: SGHNT and YYREEE (reference sequence). V was pared by 6 bases and J by 4 bases, with 8 bases of the junction left unmatched. The CDR3 has 15 amino acids. This CDR3 is CASISDRGGYNEQFF. CDR3 nucleotide sequence: TGTGCCAGCATCAGCGACAGGGGGGGGTACAATGAGCAGTTCTTC. Drawing the rest from reference TRBV5-4 and TRBJ2-1, the complete variable domain is ETGVTQSPTHLIKTRGQQVTLRCSSQSGHNTVSWYQQALGQGPQFIFQYYREEENGRGNFPPRFSGLQFPNYSSELNVNALELDDSALYLCASISDRGGYNEQFFGPGTRLTVL.

The chain recombines TRBV5-4 with TRBJ1-1; possible D gene TRBD1, 6 bases. The CDR3 contains 14 residues. Germline V gene sequence: CDR1 SGHNT, CDR2 YYREEE (reference sequence). V was cut by 0 bases and J by 2 bases, with 8 bases left in between. This CDR3 is CASSLGRGNTEAFF. The CDR3 DNA reads TGTGCCAGCAGCTTGGGCAGGGGAAACACTGAAGCTTTCTTT.

This clone was detected only a few times. The CDR3 DNA is TGTGCCAGCAGCCAAGGCGTAGCCATGAACACTGAAGCTTTCTTT. The encoded protein is CASSQGVAMNTEAFF. The V gene is TRBV14, the J gene TRBJ1-1; D is unclear. From germline, CDR1 is SGHDN and CDR2 FVKESK. V lost 1 base and J lost 0, with 9 bases in between. The CDR3 length is 15 residues.

V gene TRBV6-4 combines with J gene TRBJ2-1; 14 bases are shared with TRBD2. CDR1 and CDR2 (germline): MRHNA, SNTAGT. The J segment lost 7 bases and the V segment lost 1 base, leaving 0 bases of the junction unmatched. The CDR3 length is 15 residues. In nucleotides, the CDR3 is TGTGCCAGCAGTGACTGGACTAGCGGGAGGAATGAGCAGTTCTTC. Translating gives CASSDWTSGRNEQFF.

Only a few counts were recorded for this clone. This chain connects TRBV28 to TRBJ1-5, with TRBD1 matching over 7 bases. The V segment lost 4 bases and the J segment 3 bases; nucleotides outside the gene matches: 6. Germline CDR1 MDHEN, CDR2 SYDVKM. The CDR3 length is 15 residues. CDR3: CASSSGQDANQPQHF. CDR3 nucleotides: TGTGCCAGCAGTTCCGGACAGGATGCCAATCAGCCCCAGCATTTT.

The chain couples TRBV5-1 to TRBJ2-1, with 13 bases matching TRBD2. The CDR3 is 16 residues long. Germline loops: CDR1 SGHRS, CDR2 YFSETQ. The V segment lost 3 bases and the J segment 3 bases; nucleotides outside the gene matches: 3. The CDR3 DNA follows: TGCGCCAGCAGCTGGGGACTAGCGGGATTCTACAATGAGCAGTTCTTC. This encodes CASSWGLAGFYNEQFF.

This clone turned up a few times. The chain joins TRBV2 to TRBJ2-7, with D possibly TRBD2 on 5 matching bases. The V and J ends lost 7 bases and 1 base respectively, with 14 bases between them. The CDR3 consists of 14 residues. The V gene's germline CDR1 is SNHLY and CDR2 FYNNEI. The CDR3 region has the DNA TGTGCCAGCATGGCGACGGGGTCTTCCTACGAGCAGTACTTC. Residues: CASMATGSSYEQYF.

V usage is TRBV7-8 and J usage is TRBJ2-7; 8 nucleotides line up with TRBD2. The CDR3 has 16 residues. Germline CDR1 and CDR2: SGHVS and FQNEAQ. Trimming took 1 base from V and 3 from J; bases not matched to a gene: 8. The CDR3 DNA reads TGTGCCAGCAGCTTAGGGGGGGGGCTAGCGGGCTACGAGCAGTACTTC. This gives the protein CASSLGGGLAGYEQYF.

The chain combines TRBV5-6 with TRBJ2-1; D is unresolved. Deletions cut 0 bases from V and 6 bases from J, with 7 bases between. Germline V lookup: CDR1 SGHDT, CDR2 YYEEEE. The CDR3 runs 13 residues. The CDR3 DNA is TGTGCCAGCAGCTTGGGTAGGAGCAATGAGCAGTTCTTC. Protein product: CASSLGRSNEQFF.

This clone has more than one count but fewer than ten. This chain connects TRBV19 to TRBJ2-5; 8 nucleotides agree with TRBD1. This CDR3 is built from 15 residues. Germline V gives CDR1 LNHDA, CDR2 SQIVND (reference sequence). The ends lost 6 bases at V and 2 bases at J; junction bases unmatched: 8. This chain's CDR3 is CASSKWTGTQETQYF. The DNA of the CDR3 is TGTGCCAGTAGCAAATGGACAGGGACTCAAGAGACCCAGTACTTC.

This clone was seen a single time. The chain has TRBV10-3 and TRBJ2-3, with 10 bases fitting TRBD1. V lost 4 bases, J lost 6 bases, and 4 bases stayed unmatched. This CDR3 region has 14 residues. Germline CDR1 reads ENHRY; CDR2 reads SYGVKD. The CDR3 spells CAISGGTGADTQYF. In DNA, the CDR3 is TGTGCCATCAGTGGTGGGACAGGGGCCGATACGCAGTATTTT.

J is TRBJ1-4 and V is TRBV7-9, with TRBD1 as a possible D gene (5 bases). The length of the CDR3 is 14 residues. CDR1 and CDR2 (germline): SEHNR, FQNEAQ (reference sequence). Trimming cost V 5 bases and J 1 base, with 8 bases left between them. CDR3 region: CASSLDRTNEKLFF. The CDR3 DNA is TGTGCCAGCAGCCTAGACAGAACTAATGAAAAACTGTTTTTT.

CDR3 protein: CASSESEVYEQYF. DNA of the CDR3: TGCGCCAGCAGTGAGTCGGAGGTTTACGAGCAGTACTTC. The rearrangement uses TRBV10-1 and TRBJ2-7; tentatively, D is TRBD2 (5 bases). The CDR3 runs to 13 residues. Trimming pared 0 bases from V and 4 bases from J, leaving 7 bases between. The germline gives CDR1 WNHNN, CDR2 SYGVQD (reference sequence).

Written as DNA, the CDR3 is TGCGCCAGCAGCCAAGGGAGGCAGCGGGGCCTCTTTGAGACCCAGTACTTC. It encodes CASSQGRQRGLFETQYF. The chain links TRBV4-1 to TRBJ2-5, with 7 positions matching TRBD2. The CDR3 spans 17 residues. Per the germline V gene, CDR1 is MGHRA and CDR2 is YSYEKL. With V trimmed by 1 base and J by 5 bases, 13 bases remained unmatched.

The rearrangement uses TRBV5-1 and TRBJ2-7, with 10 positions matching TRBD1. Germline V gives CDR1 SGHRS, CDR2 YFSETQ. V lost 5 bases and J lost 0; bases outside the gene matches: 8. This CDR3 has 16 amino acids. The CDR3 region has the DNA TGCGCCAGCAGATCGAACCGGGACAGGGGCTCCTACGAGCAGTACTTC. Translating it yields CASRSNRDRGSYEQYF.

The J gene is TRBJ1-3, the V gene TRBV5-1; D is perhaps TRBD1 (5 bases). Germline assignment: CDR1 SGHRS and CDR2 YFSETQ. V was clipped by 0 bases and J by 7 bases, with 26 bases between them. The CDR3 contains 19 residues. The CDR3 sequence is CASSLEILRRSQGSNTIYF. CDR3 coding DNA: TGCGCCAGCAGCTTGGAGATTCTCAGGCGGAGCCAGGGTAGTAACACCATATATTTT.

This sequence joins TRBV4-1 and TRBJ2-7, with TRBD2 matching over 8 bases. Per germline, CDR1 MGHRA and CDR2 YSYEKL. The CDR3 has 14 residues. V dropped 0 bases and J dropped 5; count of bases not matched to a gene: 3. The CDR3 nucleotides are TGCGCCAGCAGCCAAGATCCGGGGGGGGACGAGCAGTACTTC. This encodes CASSQDPGGDEQYF.

This chain joins TRBV28 and TRBJ1-1; 9 bases are shared with TRBD1. The germline gives CDR1 MDHEN, CDR2 SYDVKM. CDR3 length: 12 amino acids. The junction had 5 bases not matched to a gene; V was cut back by 8 bases and J by 7 bases. Written as DNA, the CDR3 is TGTGCCAGCCGGGACAGGGATGTTGAAGCTTTCTTT. Amino acid sequence: CASRDRDVEAFF.

The rearrangement uses TRBV10-2 and TRBJ2-7, with a tentative D call TRBD1 (7 bases). CDR1 is WSHSY and CDR2 is SAAADI in the germline V gene. The CDR3 length is 18 residues. The V and J ends lost 4 bases and 2 bases respectively, with 24 bases between them. The DNA for the CDR3 is TGCGCCAGCAGTGTGGGCAGGGGGGCGTCATCCTTTACCTACGAGCAGTACTTC. Translated, it gives CASSVGRGASSFTYEQYF.

The J gene is TRBJ1-4, the V gene TRBV7-9, with 8 bases matching TRBD1. V dropped 5 bases and J dropped 4; count of bases not matched to a gene: 9. Germline loops: CDR1 SEHNR, CDR2 FQNEAQ (reference sequence). The CDR3 sequence is 16 residues long. The CDR3: CASSVGQGNSNEKLFF. CDR3 coding DNA: TGTGCCAGCAGCGTTGGACAGGGCAATAGTAATGAAAAACTGTTTTTT.

V usage is TRBV7-2 and J usage is TRBJ1-1; maybe TRBD1 (6 bases). Germline V CDR1 and CDR2: SGHTA, FQGNSA. V lost 5 bases and J 1 base, leaving 17 bases between the germline ends. There are 16 residues in the CDR3. The CDR3 sequence is CASSPFKGGANTEAFF. The CDR3 region has the DNA TGTGCCAGCAGCCCTTTCAAAGGGGGGGCGAACACTGAAGCTTTCTTT.

This clone was seen once. This sequence joins TRBV18 and TRBJ2-7; 13 bases match TRBD2. CDR1 is KGHSH, CDR2 LQKENI, per germline. CDR3 length: 17 amino acids. J gave up 1 base and V 4 bases, and 7 bases lay outside the gene matches. CDR3 coding DNA: TGTGCCAGCTCACGGACCTGGACTAGCGGGGGATCCTACGAGCAGTACTTC. As protein: CASSRTWTSGGSYEQYF. The variable domain in full, completed from reference TRBV18 and TRBJ2-7, reads NAGVMQNPRHLVRRRGQEARLRCSPMKGHSHVYWYRQLPEEGLKFMVYLQKENIIDESGMPKERFSAEFPKEGPSILRIQQVVRGDSAAYFCASSRTWTSGGSYEQYFGPGTRLTVT.

The chain has TRBV28 and TRBJ1-5; 7 bases align to TRBD1. Looked up from germline, CDR1 is MDHEN and CDR2 is SYDVKM. V lost 5 bases to trimming and J lost 4 bases; unmatched junction nucleotides: 11. This CDR3 region has 16 residues. Written as DNA, the CDR3 is TGTGCCAGCAGTCCAATTTCAGGGGGGCAAAATCAGCCCCAGCATTTT. It yields the protein CASSPISGGQNQPQHF. The complete variable domain, with remaining parts taken from reference TRBV28 and TRBJ1-5, reads DVKVTQSSRYLVKRTGEKVFLECVQDMDHENMFWYRQDPGLGLRLIYFSYDVKMKEKGDIPEGYSVSREKKERFSLILESASTNQTSMYLCASSPISGGQNQPQHFGDGTRLSIL.

The rearrangement uses TRBV11-2 and TRBJ2-7; D is perhaps TRBD1 (5 bases). The germline CDR1 and CDR2 sequences are SGHAT and FQNNGV. CDR3 length: 18 residues. The V end lost 1 base, the J end lost 2 bases, and 21 bases lay between the germline ends. DNA of the CDR3: TGTGCCAGCAGCTTAGGGCCAGGGTGGGTCCCTGGGACCTACGAGCAGTACTTC. Its translation is CASSLGPGWVPGTYEQYF.

The chain recombines TRBV6-1 with TRBJ1-4; TRBD1 matches 7 bases. This CDR3 is built from 15 residues. V gave up 1 base and J gave up 5 bases; unmatched junction bases: 4. In germline, CDR1 is MNHNS, CDR2 SASEGT. The CDR3 nucleotides are TGTGCCAGCAGTGAAGGGGTCAGGGGGAATGAAAAACTGTTTTTT. It specifies CASSEGVRGNEKLFF.

J is TRBJ2-3 and V is TRBV20-1, with a possible D match to TRBD2 (5 bases). CDR1 and CDR2 (germline): DFQATT, SNEGSKA (reference sequence). There are 11 residues in the CDR3. V gave up 6 bases and J gave up 6 bases, with 10 bases separating them. This chain's CDR3 is CSASRGDTQYF. CDR3 in DNA: TGCAGTGCCTCGAGAGGGGATACGCAGTATTTT.

This chain uses TRBV6-5 with TRBJ2-1; 8 positions agree with TRBD2. The CDR3 runs 15 residues. V shed 5 bases and J 3 bases; nucleotides not matched to a gene: 6. From germline, CDR1 is MNHEY and CDR2 SVGAGI. The CDR3 DNA sequence: TGTGCCAGCAGTCTAGGGACTAGGAACTACAATGAGCAGTTCTTC. Translation: CASSLGTRNYNEQFF.

The chain has TRBV5-1 and TRBJ2-2; D is perhaps TRBD2 (7 bases). V was shortened by 0 bases and J by 0 bases, with 18 bases between the two germline ends. Germline CDR1 SGHRS, CDR2 YFSETQ. The length of the CDR3 is 19 residues. The CDR3 DNA sequence: TGCGCCAGCAGCTTGGTGTGGGGGGGCGCGGGGCCGAACACCGGGGAGCTGTTTTTT. Translating gives CASSLVWGGAGPNTGELFF.

The CDR3 here is CASSLSDTQYF. The CDR3, as DNA: TGTGCCAGCAGCCTGTCAGATACGCAGTATTTT. This chain uses TRBV6-6 with TRBJ2-3; D gene unclear. The germline gives CDR1 MNHNY, CDR2 SVGAGI (reference sequence). The V end was cut by 6 bases, the J end by 4 bases, with 5 bases between. The CDR3 extends over 11 amino acids.